This passage covers 32 T cell receptor beta chains from one sample sequenced in a study of T-cell reconstitution after alpha-beta-depleted transplantation in children. Unique molecular identifiers featured in how the TCRbeta library was prepared. In TCRdb, the PCR reads were re-called with MiXCR into one record per CDR3 protein. The sample holds about 420,000 distinct CDR3 sequences, roughly 15% seen once. Sequenced here: PBMCs, mostly from graft donor cells, sampled 360 days after TCRalphabeta/CD19-depleted stem cell transplant. The receptor set was obtained from a boy in the first two years of life who had a stem cell transplant for Wiskott-Aldrich syndrome, so the T cells may come from the graft donor.

The V gene is TRBV12-3 or TRBV12-4, the J gene TRBJ2-7, with 9 bases matching TRBD1. Trimming cost V 0 bases and J 1 base; bases outside gene matches: 4. CDR3 length equals 16 residues. The CDR3 here is CASSLAGGQGSYEQYF. The CDR3 DNA reads TGTGCCAGCAGTTTAGCCGGGGGACAGGGTTCCTACGAGCAGTACTTC.

This clonotype was seen many times. The V and J genes are TRBV29-1 and TRBJ2-3, with TRBD1 as a possible D gene (5 bases). Per germline, CDR1 SQVTM and CDR2 ANQGSEA. The CDR3 is 13 amino acids. Trimming pared 2 bases from V and 0 bases from J, leaving 6 bases between. CDR3 DNA sequence: TGCAGCGTTGAAACAGGTAGCACAGATACGCAGTATTTT. Translation gives CSVETGSTDTQYF.

The chain is built from TRBV20-1 and TRBJ2-1; 15 nucleotides line up with TRBD2. The CDR3 is made up of 16 amino acids. The germline CDR1 and CDR2 sequences are DFQATT and SNEGSKA (reference sequence). The J segment lost 4 bases and the V segment lost 3 bases, leaving 4 bases of the junction unmatched. The CDR3 sequence: CSARGLAGGVYNEQFF. The CDR3 DNA sequence: TGCAGTGCTAGGGGACTAGCGGGGGGCGTATACAATGAGCAGTTCTTC.

V gene TRBV30 combines with J gene TRBJ2-7; a possible D gene is TRBD2 (6 bases). V was shortened by 0 bases and J by 2 bases, with 14 bases between the two germline ends. This CDR3 is 15 amino acids long. Germline loops: CDR1 GTSNPN, CDR2 SVGIG (reference sequence). The CDR3 nucleotides read TGTGCCTGGAGTGTATCGATTAGCGGTGCCTACGAGCAGTACTTC. Protein: CAWSVSISGAYEQYF.

This chain joins TRBV2 and TRBJ1-6, with D tentatively TRBD1 (6 bases). V dropped 3 bases and J dropped 9 bases, with 12 bases sitting between them. CDR1 is SNHLY and CDR2 is FYNNEI in the germline V gene. This CDR3 is built from 14 residues. The CDR3: CASSEAGEGSPLHF. The CDR3 DNA reads as TGTGCCAGCAGTGAGGCAGGGGAGGGTTCACCCCTCCACTTT.

In its sample, this clonotype was seen a few times. The CDR3 DNA follows: TGTGCCAGCAGTTTCCATCGGGGGGCCAACGTCCTGACTTTC. It translates to CASSFHRGANVLTF. The rearrangement uses TRBV25-1 and TRBJ2-6; D gene uncertain. Trimming cost V 5 bases and J 4 bases, with 9 bases left between them. CDR3 length: 14 amino acids. Per germline, CDR1 MGHDK and CDR2 SYGVNS.

The CDR3 region has the DNA TGCGCCAGCAGCGAGAGAGGGGAAGATACTGAAGCTTTCTTT. As protein: CASSERGEDTEAFF. The chain is built from TRBV4-3 and TRBJ1-1, with a tentative D call TRBD1 (5 bases). V was shortened by 5 bases and J by 5 bases, with 15 bases between the two germline ends. The CDR3 consists of 14 residues. Per germline, CDR1 LGHNA and CDR2 YSLEER.

The chain carries TRBV3-1 and TRBJ2-6, with a possible D match to TRBD1 (6 bases). The CDR3 is 16 amino acids. Germline-derived CDR1 and CDR2 are LGHDT and YNNKEL (reference sequence). Trimming stripped 5 bases from V and 3 bases from J, with 14 bases between. The CDR3 is CASSTRQVLGANVLTF. DNA for the CDR3: TGTGCCAGCAGCACACGACAGGTTCTTGGGGCCAACGTCCTGACTTTC.

This sequence joins TRBV20-1 and TRBJ2-3, with TRBD2 matching over 8 bases. J lost 0 bases, V lost 4 bases, and 6 bases had no gene match. The CDR3 has 15 residues. Germline-derived CDR1 and CDR2 are DFQATT and SNEGSKA (reference sequence). DNA of the CDR3: TGCAGTGCTATAAAGGCTAGCGGGAGCACAGATACGCAGTATTTT. Its protein is CSAIKASGSTDTQYF.

There are many counts of this clonotype. CDR3 protein: CASSMGAGELFF. The DNA of the CDR3 is TGCGCCAGCAGCATGGGCGCCGGGGAGCTGTTTTTT. J is TRBJ2-2 and V is TRBV5-1; D call uncertain. The germline V gene encodes CDR1 SGHRS and CDR2 YFSETQ. The CDR3 sequence is 12 residues long. Between the trimmed V and J ends, which lost 4 bases and 6 bases, there was a span of 7 bases.

In its sample, this clonotype was seen many times. The rearrangement joins TRBV15 to TRBJ2-7; perhaps TRBD1 as D (5 bases). The V gene's germline CDR1 is LNHNV and CDR2 YYDKDF (reference sequence). The CDR3 consists of 14 residues. Trimming took off 0 bases at V and 3 bases at J, with 9 bases between the two ends. The CDR3 here is CATSRDKGIYEQYF. CDR3 coding DNA: TGTGCCACCAGCAGAGATAAGGGGATCTACGAGCAGTACTTC.

The genes are TRBV5-6 and TRBJ2-1, with D unresolved. Deletions cut 9 bases from V and 4 bases from J, with 11 bases between. In germline, CDR1 is SGHDT, CDR2 YYEEEE. The CDR3 runs to 12 residues. For the CDR3, the DNA is TGTGCCATCCCTGTGGATTACAATGAGCAGTTCTTC. This sequence encodes CAIPVDYNEQFF. Full variable domain (remainder filled in from reference TRBV5-6 and TRBJ2-1): DAGVTQSPTHLIKTRGQQVTLRCSPKSGHDTVSWYQQALGQGPQFIFQYYEEEERQRGNFPDRFSGHQFPNYSSELNVNALLLGDSALYLCAIPVDYNEQFFGPGTRLTVL.

The table lists this clonotype with a few counts. The genes are TRBV7-6 and TRBJ2-3; D possibly corresponds to TRBD1 (6 bases). Trimming shortened V by 2 bases and J by 2 bases, and 14 bases separated the two germline ends. The germline V gene has CDR1 SGHVS and CDR2 FNYEAQ. This CDR3 has 16 amino acids. CDR3 residues: CASSLTISGVTDTQYF. The CDR3, as DNA: TGTGCCAGCAGCTTAACAATTTCAGGGGTCACAGATACGCAGTATTTT.

This clonotype has just a few counts. This chain uses TRBV5-6 with TRBJ2-1, with D possibly matching TRBD1 (6 bases). Germline V gene lookup returns CDR1 SGHDT and CDR2 YYEEEE. The germline V and J ends were trimmed by 5 bases and 4 bases, with 16 bases remaining between them. This CDR3 is built from 15 residues. CDR3 loop: CASRSTGKIYNEQFF. The CDR3, as DNA: TGTGCCAGCAGGTCTACAGGGAAGATTTACAATGAGCAGTTCTTC.

This clonotype was recorded a few times. The rearrangement joins TRBV20-1 to TRBJ1-1; D unresolved. In germline, CDR1 is DFQATT, CDR2 SNEGSKA (reference sequence). This CDR3 spans 12 amino acids. Trimming cost V 6 bases and J 1 base, with 9 bases left between them. The CDR3 nucleotides are TGCAGTGCCCCCAGAACGAACACTGAAGCTTTCTTT. It encodes CSAPRTNTEAFF.

This chain uses TRBV5-1 with TRBJ1-5; D possibly corresponds to TRBD1 (5 bases). Looked up from germline, CDR1 is SGHRS and CDR2 is YFSETQ. V was shortened by 4 bases and J by 0 bases, with 11 bases between the two germline ends. This CDR3 is 15 amino acids long. The CDR3 sequence is CASSVDNYSNQPQHF. CDR3 in DNA: TGCGCCAGCAGCGTGGACAATTATAGCAATCAGCCCCAGCATTTT. The full variable domain, rest sourced from reference TRBV5-1 and TRBJ1-5, is KAGVTQTPRYLIKTRGQQVTLSCSPISGHRSVSWYQQTPGQGLQFLFEYFSETQRNKGNFPGRFSGRQFSNSRSEMNVSTLELGDSALYLCASSVDNYSNQPQHFGDGTRLSIL.

This clonotype turned up a few times. This rearrangement joins TRBV11-3 to TRBJ2-1; D gene uncertain. V was clipped by 4 bases and J by 6 bases, with 10 bases between them. From germline, CDR1 is SGHNT and CDR2 YENEEA. The CDR3 extends over 13 amino acids. The CDR3 DNA reads TGTGCCAGCAGCTCCTACGTTTCCAATGAGCAGTTCTTC. Translated: CASSSYVSNEQFF.

The J gene is TRBJ2-3, the V gene TRBV12-3 or TRBV12-4, with 9 bases matching TRBD2. Unmatched junction bases numbered 11, after V lost 7 bases and J lost 6 bases. CDR3 length: 15 residues. CDR3 nucleotide sequence: TGTGCCAGCACTCTCCTGGCTAGCGGGGCCGATACGCAGTATTTT. Its translation: CASTLLASGADTQYF.

This clonotype showed up many times. The CDR3 spells CSAKVPGLSSYEQYF. The CDR3 DNA follows: TGCAGTGCTAAAGTACCGGGACTATCATCCTACGAGCAGTACTTC. The chain couples TRBV20-1 to TRBJ2-7, with 7 bases lining up with TRBD2. CDR1 and CDR2 from the germline V gene are DFQATT and SNEGSKA (reference sequence). The CDR3 runs to 15 residues. Trimming cost V 4 bases and J 1 base; bases outside gene matches: 10.

The chain carries TRBV19 and TRBJ1-6; D ambiguous. This CDR3 is built from 15 residues. The V and J ends lost 2 bases and 9 bases respectively, with 14 bases between them. In germline, CDR1 is LNHDA, CDR2 SQIVND (reference sequence). The CDR3 loop reads CASSITRGKGSPLHF. For the CDR3, the DNA is TGTGCCAGTAGTATAACTCGTGGAAAGGGTTCACCCCTCCACTTT. Using reference TRBV19 and TRBJ1-6 for the parts outside the CDR3, the full variable domain is DGGITQSPKYLFRKEGQNVTLSCEQNLNHDAMYWYRQDPGQGLRLIYYSQIVNDFQKGDIAEGYSVSREKKESFPLTVTSAQKNPTAFYLCASSITRGKGSPLHFGNGTRLTVT.

The rearrangement joins TRBV7-8 to TRBJ1-6; a possible D gene is TRBD1 (5 bases). Germline V gene data show CDR1 as SGHVS and CDR2 as FQNEAQ. This CDR3 spans 15 amino acids. V was pared by 5 bases and J by 8 bases, with 16 bases between. In DNA, the CDR3 is TGTGCCAGCAGCGGTTCCGGGACTGGCTATTCACCCCTCCACTTT. This translates into CASSGSGTGYSPLHF.

This chain uses TRBV27 with TRBJ2-5, with 12 positions matching TRBD2. The CDR3 runs 16 residues. V shed 1 base, J shed 4 bases, and the junction held 4 bases outside the gene matches. Germline loops: CDR1 MNHEY, CDR2 SMNVEV (reference sequence). In DNA, the CDR3 is TGTGCCAGCAGTTTATTGGCTAGCGGGAGGGGAGAGACCCAGTACTTC. Residues: CASSLLASGRGETQYF.

The V gene is TRBV6-5, the J gene TRBJ2-5; no definite D call. CDR1 is MNHEY and CDR2 is SVGAGI in the germline V gene. The CDR3 runs to 15 residues. V dropped 0 bases and J dropped 2 bases, with 10 bases sitting between them. In DNA form, the CDR3 reads TGTGCCAGCAGTTACTCTAGGGTTGTGCAAGAGACCCAGTACTTC. Amino acids: CASSYSRVVQETQYF.

This clonotype was counted between two and nine times. This chain joins TRBV7-6 and TRBJ2-1; possible D gene TRBD1, 7 bases. Germline CDR1 reads SGHVS; CDR2 reads FNYEAQ. V was pared by 5 bases and J by 1 base, with 18 bases between. The CDR3 runs to 17 residues. This chain's CDR3 is CASSPSQGGLSYNEQFF. CDR3 nucleotide sequence: TGTGCCAGCAGCCCTTCGCAGGGGGGACTTTCCTACAATGAGCAGTTCTTC.

This clonotype was recorded at least ten times. This chain connects TRBV2 to TRBJ2-5; D uncertain. Deletions cut 6 bases from V and 3 bases from J, with 14 bases between. Germline CDR1 and CDR2: SNHLY and FYNNEI. The CDR3 covers 14 residues. CDR3: CASSPTSREETQYF. The CDR3 DNA reads as TGTGCCAGCAGCCCCACGAGTAGGGAAGAGACCCAGTACTTC.

The rearrangement joins TRBV5-1 to TRBJ1-2; weak D call: TRBD1 (6 bases). The CDR3 spans 15 residues. The germline V gene has CDR1 SGHRS and CDR2 YFSETQ. Trimming took off 1 base at V and 7 bases at J, with 17 bases between the two ends. CDR3 sequence: CASSLNRELGRGYTF. CDR3 DNA sequence: TGCGCCAGCAGCTTGAACAGGGAGTTGGGCCGTGGCTACACCTTC.

The genes are TRBV6-1 and TRBJ2-7, with 8 bases aligning to TRBD1. Looked up from germline, CDR1 is MNHNS and CDR2 is SASEGT. CDR3 length: 18 amino acids. V shed 0 bases and J 2 bases; nucleotides not matched to a gene: 12. CDR3 amino acids: CASSEASFSGTGAYEQYF. The DNA of the CDR3 is TGTGCCAGCAGTGAAGCGTCATTTTCTGGGACAGGAGCCTACGAGCAGTACTTC.

This clonotype was picked up a small number of times. The genes are TRBV20-1 and TRBJ1-1; the D gene is possibly TRBD1 (5 bases). CDR3 size: 13 residues. Germline CDR1 and CDR2: DFQATT and SNEGSKA (reference sequence). Deletions cut 0 bases from V and 4 bases from J, with 9 bases between. Written as DNA, the CDR3 is TGCAGTGCTAGAGAGGGACTTGGCACTGAAGCTTTCTTT. Its protein product is CSAREGLGTEAFF.

This chain joins TRBV9 and TRBJ2-3; 8 bases align to TRBD2. CDR1 and CDR2 from the germline V gene are SGDLS and YYNGEE. The junction had 9 bases not matched to a gene; V was cut back by 1 base and J by 2 bases. The CDR3 has 17 residues. The CDR3 loop reads CASSVWGSGTATDTQYF. CDR3 sequence (DNA): TGTGCCAGCAGCGTATGGGGTAGCGGGACGGCCACAGATACGCAGTATTTT.

The chain recombines TRBV29-1 with TRBJ2-1, with D maybe TRBD2 (6 bases). Germline V gene data show CDR1 as SQVTM and CDR2 as ANQGSEA. Trimming removed 6 bases from V and 1 base from J, with 10 bases in between. This CDR3 has 13 amino acids. CDR3 nucleotide sequence: TGCAGCGTCCGGGACTCTTCCTACAATGAGCAGTTCTTC. Translation: CSVRDSSYNEQFF.

The chain carries TRBV20-1 and TRBJ1-5; D possibly corresponds to TRBD1 (6 bases). Germline V gives CDR1 DFQATT, CDR2 SNEGSKA (reference sequence). Trimming left V 2 bases short and J 3 bases short, with 14 bases between. The length of the CDR3 is 15 residues. CDR3 sequence: CSARPGASPNQPQHF. CDR3 nucleotide sequence: TGCAGTGCTAGACCGGGGGCTTCCCCCAATCAGCCCCAGCATTTT.

The V call is TRBV7-6, the J call TRBJ2-1; 8 bases fit TRBD2. This CDR3 spans 17 amino acids. J gave up 5 bases and V 3 bases, and 12 bases lay outside the gene matches. Germline V lookup: CDR1 SGHVS, CDR2 FNYEAQ. CDR3 DNA: TGTGCCAGCAGCTTTCCCTTGGGCGGGAGGAAAAACAATGAGCAGTTCTTC. Amino acid sequence: CASSFPLGGRKNNEQFF.